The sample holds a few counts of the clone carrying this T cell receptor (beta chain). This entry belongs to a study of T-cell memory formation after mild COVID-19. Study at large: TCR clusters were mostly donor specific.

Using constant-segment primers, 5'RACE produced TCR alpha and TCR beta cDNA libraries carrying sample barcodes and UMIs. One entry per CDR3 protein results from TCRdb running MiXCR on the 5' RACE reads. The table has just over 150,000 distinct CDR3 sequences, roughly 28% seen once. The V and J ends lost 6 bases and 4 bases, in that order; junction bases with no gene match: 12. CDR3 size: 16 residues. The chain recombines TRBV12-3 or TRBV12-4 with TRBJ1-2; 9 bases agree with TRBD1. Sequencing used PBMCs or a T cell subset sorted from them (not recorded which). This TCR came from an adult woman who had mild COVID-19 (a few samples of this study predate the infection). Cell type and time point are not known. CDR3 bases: TGTGCCAGCAGCCTTAGGCCGGGACAGGGAAGCTATGGCTACACCTTC. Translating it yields CASSLRPGQGSYGYTF.